The present T cell receptor (delta chain) was sequenced within a study of γδ T cells in repeated Plasmodium falciparum infection (dated by TCRdb to the early 2020s). Broadly, across the study: In the natural-infection arm, Malian children exposed to intense seasonal malaria transmission were enrolled and compared against age and gender matched Australian children. Using both natural infection in Mali and controlled human malaria infection, the study looked at the way repeated Plasmodium falciparum infection shapes the human gammadelta T cell repertoire. Malian gammadelta TCR repertoires were analysed cross-sectionally during no-transmission periods and longitudinally across acute febrile malaria episodes. Roughly 5 malaria-naive U.S. adults underwent four controlled human malaria infections by bites from P. falciparum NF54-infected Anopheles stephensi mosquitoes over approximately 640 days. Samples from controlled-infection subjects were taken at baseline, right before selected infections, and 21 days after each infection. Study-level results and caveats: Vdelta2-negative gammadelta TCR repertoires from Malian children appeared more clonally expanded, less diverse and less shared than those of Australian children. Because the controlled-infection cohort was small, analysis of inter-individual variability in gammadelta T cell responses was limited. Waves of new clonotype selection in Vdelta2-negative, largely Vdelta1+, gammadelta TCR repertoires appeared to be driven by repeated controlled infections. Generalizability was limited because the Malian cohort came from a small rural village made up predominantly of one ethnic group. Vgamma9/Vdelta2+ TCR repertoires showed a highly stable polyclonal repertoire over time and infection, with many inter-individual overlapping TCRgamma sequences.

The receptor library was made with multiplex PCR. Sequencing was carried out with an Illumina MiSeq. Every sorted gammadelta T cell sample had both its TCR gamma (TRG) and TCR delta (TRD) chains sequenced. The study's processing was this. The repertoire analyses drew on clonotype tree plots, the accumulated frequency of the top 20 clonotypes, and diversity index (DI) and D75 metrics. With CATT, TCRdb called clones again from the public reads; duplicate DNA rows were later joined. Here the V and J calls rest on TCRdb's processing, not on the authors' analysis. The sample profile shows around 50,000 delta-chain clones; 1.6% of them were found once. The ten largest account for about 9.1% of the sample. Note on this clone: The target of this receptor is not known. This sequence is one base from a far larger clone and is likely a read error. The same CDR3 can be traced to other DNA sequences in this sample.

For bulk TCR repertoire analysis, Vgamma9/Vdelta2+ and Vdelta2-negative gammadelta T cell populations were isolated by flow sorting from peripheral blood mononuclear cells. Including the terminal cysteine and phenylalanine, the CDR3 comprises 21 residues. Just CDR3 DNA is preserved here, 63 bases in frame from base 1. V is cut back by 5 bases and J by 7 bases, with 30 bases in the junction unmatched. According to the germline V gene, CDR1 reads TSWWSYY and CDR2 reads QGS. Source material: gamma-delta T cells from blood. The receptor was derived from a pool of human donors (malaria-infected and uninfected, not separated). The rearrangement joined TRDV1 to TRDJ1, with 8 junctional bases fitting TRDD3. The CDR3 region reads CALGNGFPILLGDLGAGKLIF. The DNA reads TGTGCTCTTGGGAATGGCTTCCCTATCCTTTTGGGGGATCTGGGGGCCGGTAAACTCATCTTT.